The sequence of this T cell receptor beta chain was determined in a study of identifying expanded T cells in peripheral blood. This table comes from immunoSEQ multiplex PCR, and its TCRdb copy is limited to in-frame clones, with some not included. The sample has some 90,000 clones, around 86% seen once. In germline, CDR1 is SEHNR, CDR2 FQNEAQ (reference sequence). The CDR3 contains 16 residues. V lost 4 bases, J lost 5 bases, and 20 bases lay in between. Healthy donors had no documented immune events, such as infections, while sampled. V is TRBV7-9 and J is TRBJ1-2; D might be TRBD1 (5 bases). The sample taken for sequencing was blood. The sequence was collected from a person aged 18 to 70 in good health. CDR3 DNA: TGTGCCAGCAGCTCACAGTCTCAGGGTGTTGGGTATGGCTACACCTTC. This codes for CASSSQSQGVGYGYTF. Variable domain in full (rest from reference TRBV7-9 and TRBJ1-2): DTGVSQNPRHKITKRGQNVTFRCDPISEHNRLYWYRQTLGQGPEFLTYFQNEAQLEKSRLLSDRFSAERPKGSFSTLEIQRTEQGDSAMYLCASSSQSQGVGYGYTFGSGTRLTVV.